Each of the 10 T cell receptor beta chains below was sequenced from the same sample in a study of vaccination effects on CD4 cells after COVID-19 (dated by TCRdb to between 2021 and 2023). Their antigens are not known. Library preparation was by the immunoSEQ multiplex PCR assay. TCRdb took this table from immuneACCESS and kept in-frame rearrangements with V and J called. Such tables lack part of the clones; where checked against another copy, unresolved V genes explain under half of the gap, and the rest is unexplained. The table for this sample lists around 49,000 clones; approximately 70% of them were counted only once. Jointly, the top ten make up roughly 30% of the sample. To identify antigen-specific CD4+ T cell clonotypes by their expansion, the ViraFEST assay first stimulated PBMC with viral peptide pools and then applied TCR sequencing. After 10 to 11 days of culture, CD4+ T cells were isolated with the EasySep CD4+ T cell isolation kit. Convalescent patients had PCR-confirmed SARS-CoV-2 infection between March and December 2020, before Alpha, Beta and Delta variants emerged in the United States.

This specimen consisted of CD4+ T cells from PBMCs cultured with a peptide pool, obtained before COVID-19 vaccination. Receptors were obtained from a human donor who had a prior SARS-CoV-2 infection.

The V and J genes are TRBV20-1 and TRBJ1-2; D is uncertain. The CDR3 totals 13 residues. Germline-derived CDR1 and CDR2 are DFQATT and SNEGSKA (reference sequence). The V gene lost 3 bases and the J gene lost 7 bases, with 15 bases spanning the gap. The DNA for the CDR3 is TGCAGTGCTAGTAGCCCAATGTTCTCTGGCTACACCTTC. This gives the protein CSASSPMFSGYTF.

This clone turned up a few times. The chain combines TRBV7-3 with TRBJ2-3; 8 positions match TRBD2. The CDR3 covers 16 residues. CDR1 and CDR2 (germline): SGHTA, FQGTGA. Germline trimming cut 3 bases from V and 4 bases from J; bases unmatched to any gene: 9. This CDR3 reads CASSFQGGRRSDTQYF. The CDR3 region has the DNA TGTGCCAGCAGCTTTCAGGGCGGGAGGAGGTCAGATACGCAGTATTTT.

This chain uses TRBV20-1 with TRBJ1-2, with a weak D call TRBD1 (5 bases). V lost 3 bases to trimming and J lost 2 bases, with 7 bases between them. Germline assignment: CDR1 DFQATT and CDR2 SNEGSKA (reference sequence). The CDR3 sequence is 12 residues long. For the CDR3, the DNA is TGCAGTGCTAGTGGGGACAACTATGGCTACACCTTC. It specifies CSASGDNYGYTF.

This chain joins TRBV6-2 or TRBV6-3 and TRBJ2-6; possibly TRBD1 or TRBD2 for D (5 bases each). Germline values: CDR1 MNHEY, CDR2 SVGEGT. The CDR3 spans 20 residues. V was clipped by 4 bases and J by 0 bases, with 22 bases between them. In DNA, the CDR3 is TGTGCCAGCAGTTCCCCCTCTTACCGGGACCGAAGCTCTGGGGCCAACGTCCTGACTTTC. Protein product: CASSSPSYRDRSSGANVLTF.

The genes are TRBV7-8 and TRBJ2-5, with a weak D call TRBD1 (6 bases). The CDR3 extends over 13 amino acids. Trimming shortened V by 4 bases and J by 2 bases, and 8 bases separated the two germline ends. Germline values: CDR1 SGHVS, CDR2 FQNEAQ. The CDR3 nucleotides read TGTGCCAGCAGCTCAGGGGATCAAGAGACCCAGTACTTC. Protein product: CASSSGDQETQYF.

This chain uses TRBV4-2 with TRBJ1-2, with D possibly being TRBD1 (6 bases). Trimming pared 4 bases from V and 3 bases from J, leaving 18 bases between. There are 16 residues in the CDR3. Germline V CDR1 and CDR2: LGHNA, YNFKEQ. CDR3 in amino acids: CASSRGGGGSDYGYTF. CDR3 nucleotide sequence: TGTGCCAGCAGCCGGGGAGGGGGGGGCTCGGACTATGGCTACACCTTC.

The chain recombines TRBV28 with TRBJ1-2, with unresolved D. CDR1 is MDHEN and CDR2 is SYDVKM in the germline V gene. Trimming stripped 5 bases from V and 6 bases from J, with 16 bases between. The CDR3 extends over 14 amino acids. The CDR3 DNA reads TGTGCCAGCAGTCCCCAGCTTCAGAATCATGGCTACACCTTC. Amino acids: CASSPQLQNHGYTF.

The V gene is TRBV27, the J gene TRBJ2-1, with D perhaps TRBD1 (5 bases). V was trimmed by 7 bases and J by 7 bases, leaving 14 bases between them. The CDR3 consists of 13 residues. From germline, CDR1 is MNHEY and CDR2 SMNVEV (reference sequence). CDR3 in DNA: TGTGCCAGCACCAACCTAGGGGCGAATGAGCAGTTCTTC. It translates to CASTNLGANEQFF.

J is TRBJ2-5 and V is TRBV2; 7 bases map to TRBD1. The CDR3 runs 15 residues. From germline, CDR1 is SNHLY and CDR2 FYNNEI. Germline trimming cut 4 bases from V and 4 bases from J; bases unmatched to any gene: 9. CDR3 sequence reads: CASSANRGSIETQYF. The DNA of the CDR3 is TGTGCCAGCAGTGCGAACAGGGGTTCTATAGAGACCCAGTACTTC.

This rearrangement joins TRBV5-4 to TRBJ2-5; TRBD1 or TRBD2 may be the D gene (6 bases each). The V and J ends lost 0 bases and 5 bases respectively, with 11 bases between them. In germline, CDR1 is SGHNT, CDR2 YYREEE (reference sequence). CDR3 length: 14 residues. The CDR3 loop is CASSLAGGRETQYF. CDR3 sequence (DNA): TGTGCCAGCAGCTTGGCCGGGGGCCGGGAGACCCAGTACTTC.